Below are 14 T cell receptor beta chains sequenced from a single sample in a study of blood T cells in healthy people across ages. The authors ran a second PCR of roughly 6 to 12 cycles using a sample-barcoded 5' primer and a J-beta primer mix. Each CDR3 protein is one row after TCRdb ran MiXCR on the 5' RACE reads. The data contain around 400,000 distinct CDR3 sequences, approximately 52% of them singletons. The sample was blood. These receptors all stem from a man between 60 and 75 years old in good health.

This rearrangement joins TRBV28 to TRBJ2-3, with 11 bases that match TRBD2. V shed 3 bases and J 3 bases; nucleotides not matched to a gene: 11. The CDR3 totals 18 residues. Per the germline V gene, CDR1 is MDHEN and CDR2 is SYDVKM. Here the CDR3 DNA reads TGTGCCAGCAGTTTTTTCGGACTAGCGGGTATAGCAACAGATACGCAGTATTTT. Translating it yields CASSFFGLAGIATDTQYF. The entire variable domain, with the rest obtained from reference TRBV28 and TRBJ2-3, is as follows: DVKVTQSSRYLVKRTGEKVFLECVQDMDHENMFWYRQDPGLGLRLIYFSYDVKMKEKGDIPEGYSVSREKKERFSLILESASTNQTSMYLCASSFFGLAGIATDTQYFGPGTRLTVL.

This clonotype occurred many times. The V and J genes are TRBV21-1 and TRBJ2-7; the D call in the table, TRBD1, was not verified against the DNA. TRBV21-1 is an annotated pseudogene. CDR3 size: 17 residues. The CDR3 nucleotides read TGTGCCAGCAGCAGACCTGGGACCTACTCTATTCGCTACGAGCAGTACTTC. Translated, it gives CASSRPGTYSIRYEQYF.

There are a few counts of this clonotype. The gene calls are TRBV20-1 and TRBJ2-5; D unclear. Germline lookup yields CDR1 DFQATT and CDR2 SNEGSKA (reference sequence). V shed 5 bases and J shed 2 bases, with 15 bases lying between them. The CDR3 extends over 14 amino acids. CDR3 DNA: TGCAGTGCTCCCCCGTCCGGCAGGCAAGAGACCCAGTACTTC. Protein product: CSAPPSGRQETQYF.

This clonotype was detected ten times or more. The chain carries TRBV12-3 or TRBV12-4 and TRBJ2-3, with 7 bases fitting TRBD2. The J segment lost 1 base and the V segment lost 5 bases, leaving 3 bases of the junction unmatched. The CDR3 has 14 amino acids. CDR3 protein: CASSGRGGTDTQYF. In DNA, the CDR3 is TGTGCCAGCAGTGGACGGGGGGGCACAGATACGCAGTATTTT.

The J gene is TRBJ1-6, the V gene TRBV20-1; TRBD1 matches at 10 bases. The length of the CDR3 is 13 residues. The J segment lost 10 bases and the V segment lost 6 bases, leaving 6 bases of the junction unmatched. Germline CDR1 and CDR2: DFQATT and SNEGSKA (reference sequence). CDR3 amino acids: CSATGTGASPLHF. CDR3 in DNA: TGCAGTGCAACCGGGACAGGGGCCTCACCCCTCCACTTT.

The chain carries TRBV27 and TRBJ1-4, with D possibly being TRBD1 (5 bases). There are 16 residues in the CDR3. The germline V gene encodes CDR1 MNHEY and CDR2 SMNVEV (reference sequence). Trimming took off 6 bases at V and 4 bases at J, with 18 bases between the two ends. The CDR3 sequence: CASRFGRELVNEKLFF. The CDR3 bases are TGTGCCAGCAGGTTCGGCAGGGAGCTCGTTAATGAAAAACTGTTTTTT.

The chain couples TRBV27 to TRBJ2-3, with 8 positions matching TRBD2. The trim removed 5 bases at V and 8 bases at J, leaving 18 bases unmatched. Germline CDR1 and CDR2: MNHEY and SMNVEV (reference sequence). The CDR3 consists of 17 residues. This CDR3 is CASSPLLRSGRGSTQYF. The CDR3 region has the DNA TGTGCCAGCAGTCCGCTCCTTCGAAGCGGGAGAGGTTCTACGCAGTATTTT.

This clonotype was seen only a few times. This chain connects TRBV7-9 to TRBJ2-7; D not certain. Trimming shortened V by 5 bases and J by 9 bases, and 11 bases separated the two germline ends. This CDR3 region has 11 residues. From germline, CDR1 is SEHNR and CDR2 FQNEAQ (reference sequence). CDR3 sequence (DNA): TGTGCCAGCAGCGAACTTGCCGGGCAGTACTTC. As protein: CASSELAGQYF.

J is TRBJ2-3 and V is TRBV5-1, with 9 bases aligning to TRBD1. V dropped 2 bases and J dropped 3; count of bases not matched to a gene: 4. This CDR3 contains 15 residues. Germline V gives CDR1 SGHRS, CDR2 YFSETQ. CDR3 sequence reads: CASSFGQGWTDTQYF. CDR3 in DNA: TGCGCCAGCAGCTTCGGACAGGGGTGGACAGATACGCAGTATTTT.

The V call is TRBV7-9, the J call TRBJ2-1, with 10 bases fitting TRBD2. Germline V CDR1 and CDR2: SEHNR, FQNEAQ (reference sequence). The junction had 6 bases not matched to a gene; V was cut back by 1 base and J by 6 bases. The CDR3 extends over 16 amino acids. For the CDR3, the DNA is TGTGCCAGCAGCTTAGGCGGGAGCGGGAGGGCCAATGAGCAGTTCTTC. Translated: CASSLGGSGRANEQFF.

V and J are TRBV11-2 and TRBJ2-1, with D perhaps being TRBD1 or TRBD2 (6 bases each). There are 17 residues in the CDR3. From germline, CDR1 is SGHAT and CDR2 FQNNGV. The V and J ends lost 5 bases and 7 bases respectively, with 24 bases between them. CDR3 residues: CASSATRARGAANEQFF. CDR3 DNA sequence: TGTGCCAGCAGCGCCACTCGAGCGAGGGGGGCCGCGAATGAGCAGTTCTTC.

The V call is TRBV5-1, the J call TRBJ2-5; the D gene could be TRBD1 or TRBD2 (5 bases each). The CDR3 has 14 residues. Germline V gene data show CDR1 as SGHRS and CDR2 as YFSETQ. V was clipped by 4 bases and J by 2 bases, with 12 bases between them. The CDR3 protein is CASSTGTVQETQYF. In DNA form, the CDR3 reads TGCGCCAGCAGCACGGGGACGGTACAAGAGACCCAGTACTTC.

The rearrangement uses TRBV27 and TRBJ2-5; 10 positions match TRBD2. There are 14 residues in the CDR3. Germline assignment: CDR1 MNHEY and CDR2 SMNVEV (reference sequence). V gave up 6 bases and J gave up 5 bases; unmatched junction bases: 6. CDR3 DNA sequence: TGTGCCAGCAGGCCTAGCGGGAGCGGGGAGACCCAGTACTTC. This codes for CASRPSGSGETQYF.

V gene TRBV28 combines with J gene TRBJ2-7; no clear D. The CDR3 extends over 12 amino acids. CDR1 and CDR2 from the germline V gene are MDHEN and SYDVKM. V dropped 3 bases and J dropped 7 bases, with 10 bases sitting between them. The CDR3 loop is CASSFAVGEQYF. The DNA for the CDR3 is TGTGCCAGCAGTTTCGCCGTTGGGGAGCAGTACTTC. Using reference TRBV28 and TRBJ2-7 for the parts outside the CDR3, the full variable domain is DVKVTQSSRYLVKRTGEKVFLECVQDMDHENMFWYRQDPGLGLRLIYFSYDVKMKEKGDIPEGYSVSREKKERFSLILESASTNQTSMYLCASSFAVGEQYFGPGTRLTVT.